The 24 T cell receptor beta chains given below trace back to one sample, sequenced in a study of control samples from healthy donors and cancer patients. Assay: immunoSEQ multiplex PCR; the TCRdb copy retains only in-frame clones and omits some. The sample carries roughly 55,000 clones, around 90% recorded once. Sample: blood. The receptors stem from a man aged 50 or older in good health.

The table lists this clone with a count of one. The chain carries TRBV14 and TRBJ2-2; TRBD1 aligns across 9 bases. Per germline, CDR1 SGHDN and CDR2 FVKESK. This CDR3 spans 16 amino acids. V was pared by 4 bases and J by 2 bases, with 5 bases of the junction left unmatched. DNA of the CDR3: TGTGCCAGCAGCCGTGTACAGGGGGCTAACACCGGGGAGCTGTTTTTT. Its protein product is CASSRVQGANTGELFF.

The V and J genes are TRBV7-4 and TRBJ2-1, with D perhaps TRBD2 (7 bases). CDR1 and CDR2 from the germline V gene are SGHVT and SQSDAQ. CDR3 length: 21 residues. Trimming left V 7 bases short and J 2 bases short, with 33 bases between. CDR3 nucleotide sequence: TGTGCCAGCACTGGGGGGGCCCTCAAGGCCTCTAAGCGAGGGACCTACAATGAGCAGTTCTTC. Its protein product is CASTGGALKASKRGTYNEQFF.

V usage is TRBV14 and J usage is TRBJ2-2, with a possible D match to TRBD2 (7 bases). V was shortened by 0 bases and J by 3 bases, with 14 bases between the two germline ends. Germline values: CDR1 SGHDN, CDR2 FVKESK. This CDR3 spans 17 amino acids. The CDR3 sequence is CASSQDFGGLYTGELFF. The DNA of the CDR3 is TGTGCCAGCAGCCAAGACTTCGGGGGGCTGTACACCGGGGAGCTGTTTTTT.

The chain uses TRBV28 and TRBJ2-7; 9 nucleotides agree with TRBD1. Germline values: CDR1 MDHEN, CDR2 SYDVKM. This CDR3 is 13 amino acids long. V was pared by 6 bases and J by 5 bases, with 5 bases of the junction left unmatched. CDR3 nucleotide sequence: TGTGCCAGCAGCTCCGGACAGGGGAACGAGCAGTACTTC. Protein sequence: CASSSGQGNEQYF.

CDR3 protein: CASSIGADTNTEAFF. CDR3 in DNA: TGTGCCAGTAGTATTGGGGCAGACACGAACACTGAAGCTTTCTTT. This chain links TRBV19 with TRBJ1-1; tentatively, D is TRBD1 (5 bases). V was pared by 3 bases and J by 1 base, with 12 bases between. The germline V gene has CDR1 LNHDA and CDR2 SQIVND (reference sequence). The CDR3 is made up of 15 amino acids.

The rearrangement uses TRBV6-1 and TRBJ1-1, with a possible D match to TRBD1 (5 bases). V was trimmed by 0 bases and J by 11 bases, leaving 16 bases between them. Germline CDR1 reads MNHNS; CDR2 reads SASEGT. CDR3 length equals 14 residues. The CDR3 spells CASSEAAGVREAFF. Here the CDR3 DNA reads TGTGCCAGCAGTGAAGCTGCGGGGGTTCGGGAGGCTTTCTTT.

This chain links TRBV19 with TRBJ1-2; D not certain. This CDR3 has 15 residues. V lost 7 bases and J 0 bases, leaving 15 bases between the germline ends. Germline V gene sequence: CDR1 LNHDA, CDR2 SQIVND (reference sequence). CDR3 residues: CASTEQTNANYGYTF. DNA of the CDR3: TGTGCCAGTACCGAACAGACAAACGCTAACTATGGCTACACCTTC.

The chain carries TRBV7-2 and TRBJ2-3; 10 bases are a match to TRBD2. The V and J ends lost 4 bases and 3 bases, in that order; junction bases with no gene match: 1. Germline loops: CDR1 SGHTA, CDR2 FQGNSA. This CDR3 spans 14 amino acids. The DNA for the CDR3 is TGTGCCAGCAGCTATAGCGGGAGGACAGATACGCAGTATTTT. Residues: CASSYSGRTDTQYF.

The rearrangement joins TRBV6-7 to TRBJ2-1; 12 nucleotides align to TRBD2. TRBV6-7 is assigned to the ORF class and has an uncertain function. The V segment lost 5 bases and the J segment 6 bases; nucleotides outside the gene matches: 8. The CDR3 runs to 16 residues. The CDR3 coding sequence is TGTGCCAGCAGTCGACCGGGACTAGCGGGTTTCAATGAGCAGTTCTTC. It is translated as CASSRPGLAGFNEQFF.

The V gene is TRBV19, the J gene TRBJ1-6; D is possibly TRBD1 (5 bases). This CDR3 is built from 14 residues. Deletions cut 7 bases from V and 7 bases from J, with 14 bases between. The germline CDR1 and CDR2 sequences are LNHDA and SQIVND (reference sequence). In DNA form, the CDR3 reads TGTGCCAGTACCCTAGGGACGGGAAATTCACCCCTCCACTTT. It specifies CASTLGTGNSPLHF.

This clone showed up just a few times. CDR3 residues: CAWGVGQGIEQYF. DNA for the CDR3: TGTGCCTGGGGGGTAGGACAGGGTATCGAGCAGTACTTC. This chain uses TRBV30 with TRBJ2-7; TRBD1 matches 8 bases. V lost 5 bases, J lost 6 bases, and 9 bases stayed unmatched. Per the germline V gene, CDR1 is GTSNPN and CDR2 is SVGIG (reference sequence). The CDR3 covers 13 residues.

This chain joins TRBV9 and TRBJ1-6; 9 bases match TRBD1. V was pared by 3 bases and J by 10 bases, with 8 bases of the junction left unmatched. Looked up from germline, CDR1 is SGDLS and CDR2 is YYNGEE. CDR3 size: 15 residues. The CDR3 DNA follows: TGTGCCAGCAGCGCAGCCGGGACAGGGACATCACCCCTCCACTTT. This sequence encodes CASSAAGTGTSPLHF.

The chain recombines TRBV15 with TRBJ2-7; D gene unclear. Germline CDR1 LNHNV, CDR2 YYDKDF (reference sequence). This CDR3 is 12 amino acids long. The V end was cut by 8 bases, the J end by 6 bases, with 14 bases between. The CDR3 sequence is CATGITPSEQYF. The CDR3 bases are TGTGCCACCGGAATTACGCCTTCCGAGCAGTACTTC.

The CDR3 nucleotides read TGTGCCAGCGGCAGGGACTCTGGAAACACCATATATTTT. It codes for CASGRDSGNTIYF. This chain joins TRBV2 and TRBJ1-3; weak D call: TRBD1 (5 bases). V shed 8 bases and J shed 0 bases, with 8 bases lying between them. The germline V gene has CDR1 SNHLY and CDR2 FYNNEI. The CDR3 contains 13 residues.

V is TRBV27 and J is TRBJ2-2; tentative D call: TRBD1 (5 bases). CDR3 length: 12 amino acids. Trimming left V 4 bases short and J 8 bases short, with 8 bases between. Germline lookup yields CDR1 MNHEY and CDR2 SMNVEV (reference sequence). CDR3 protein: CASSSGLGELFF. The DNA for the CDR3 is TGTGCCAGCAGTTCAGGGCTGGGGGAGCTGTTTTTT.

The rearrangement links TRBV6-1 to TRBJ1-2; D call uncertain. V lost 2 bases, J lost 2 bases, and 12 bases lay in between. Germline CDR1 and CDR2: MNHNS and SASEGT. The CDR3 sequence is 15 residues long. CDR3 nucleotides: TGTGCCAGCAGTGAACTCGCGGCCGGAAACTATGGCTACACCTTC. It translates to CASSELAAGNYGYTF.

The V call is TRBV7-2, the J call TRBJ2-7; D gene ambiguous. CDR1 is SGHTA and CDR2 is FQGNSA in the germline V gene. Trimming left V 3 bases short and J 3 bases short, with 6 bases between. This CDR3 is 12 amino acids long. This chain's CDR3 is CASSFSYYEQYF. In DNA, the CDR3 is TGTGCCAGCAGCTTCTCATACTACGAGCAGTACTTC.

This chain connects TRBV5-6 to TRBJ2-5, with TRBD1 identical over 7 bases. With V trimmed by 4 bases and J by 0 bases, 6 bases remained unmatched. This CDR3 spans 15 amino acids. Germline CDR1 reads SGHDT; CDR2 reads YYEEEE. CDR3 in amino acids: CASSQRQGYQETQYF. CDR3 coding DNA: TGTGCCAGCAGCCAAAGACAGGGCTACCAAGAGACCCAGTACTTC. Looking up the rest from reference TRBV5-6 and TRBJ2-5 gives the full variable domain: DAGVTQSPTHLIKTRGQQVTLRCSPKSGHDTVSWYQQALGQGPQFIFQYYEEEERQRGNFPDRFSGHQFPNYSSELNVNALLLGDSALYLCASSQRQGYQETQYFGPGTRLLVL.

CDR3 DNA: TGTGCCAGCAGTTCCGTCAGGGGATATGGCTACACCTTC. Translation gives CASSSVRGYGYTF. The chain employs TRBV28 and TRBJ1-2; possibly TRBD1 for D (6 bases). With 4 bases removed from V and 5 bases from J, the gap between germline ends came to 11 bases. This CDR3 has 13 amino acids. Germline-derived CDR1 and CDR2 are MDHEN and SYDVKM.

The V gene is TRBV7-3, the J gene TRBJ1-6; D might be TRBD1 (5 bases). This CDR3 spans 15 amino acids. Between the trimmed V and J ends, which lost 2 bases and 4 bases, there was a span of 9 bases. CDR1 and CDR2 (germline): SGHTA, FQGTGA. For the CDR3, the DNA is TGTGCCAGCAGCTTAGGGCAGGGTTATAATTCACCCCTCCACTTT. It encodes CASSLGQGYNSPLHF.

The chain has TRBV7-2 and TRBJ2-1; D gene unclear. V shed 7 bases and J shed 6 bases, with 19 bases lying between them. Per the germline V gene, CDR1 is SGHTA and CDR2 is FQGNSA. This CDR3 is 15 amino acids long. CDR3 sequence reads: CASTAVISLPNEQFF. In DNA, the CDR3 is TGTGCCAGCACCGCCGTGATAAGCCTCCCCAATGAGCAGTTCTTC.

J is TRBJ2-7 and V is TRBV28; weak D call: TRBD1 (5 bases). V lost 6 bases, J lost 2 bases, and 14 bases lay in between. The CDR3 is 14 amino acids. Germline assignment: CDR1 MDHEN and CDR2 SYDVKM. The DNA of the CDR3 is TGTGCCAGCAGCCCCCCAGGGTTTCCCTACGAGCAGTACTTC. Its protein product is CASSPPGFPYEQYF.

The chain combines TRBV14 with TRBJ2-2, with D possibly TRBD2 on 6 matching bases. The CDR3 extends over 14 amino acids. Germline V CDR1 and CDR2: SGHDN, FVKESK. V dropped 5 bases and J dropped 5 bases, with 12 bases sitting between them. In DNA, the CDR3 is TGTGCCAGCAGCTCCCGGACTATAACCGGGGAGCTGTTTTTT. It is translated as CASSSRTITGELFF. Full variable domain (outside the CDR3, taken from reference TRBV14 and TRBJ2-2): EAGVTQFPSHSVIEKGQTVTLRCDPISGHDNLYWYRRVMGKEIKFLLHFVKESKQDESGMPNNRFLAERTGGTYSTLKVQPAELEDSGVYFCASSSRTITGELFFGEGSRLTVL.

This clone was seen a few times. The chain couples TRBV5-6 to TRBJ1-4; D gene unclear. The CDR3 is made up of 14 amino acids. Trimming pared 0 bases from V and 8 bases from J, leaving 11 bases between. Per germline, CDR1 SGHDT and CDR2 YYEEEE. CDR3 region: CASSLDEGGEKLFF. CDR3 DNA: TGTGCCAGCAGCTTGGACGAGGGAGGCGAAAAACTGTTTTTT.